Listed below are T cell receptor beta chains from one sample, sequenced in a study of Tregs in tolerant kidney transplant recipients. TCRdb keeps only in-frame clones here, not all; method: immunoSEQ multiplex PCR. The sample comprises 75,000 to 80,000 clones, less than 95% of which are singletons, and roughly 0.35% rests with the top ten. Source: Tregs from blood, taken before the transplant. These receptors were collected from a human donor who received a combined kidney and bone marrow transplant. Both conserved end residues are part of each CDR3. D genes are given only for firm matches. Where a row states a size, it is once, few, many or the class of an expanded clone; other rows omit it.

. | TRBJ1-2 | . | TRBV28 | CASRGLLRNGYTF | TGTGCCAGCAGGGGCTTATTAAGGAATGGCTACACCTTC
. | TRBJ1-2 | . | TRBV10-3 | CASLTGGSYGYTF | TGTGCCAGCTTAACCGGGGGGAGCTATGGCTACACCTTC
TRBD2 | TRBJ2-7 | once | TRBV29-1 | CSVEEAGGIRNEQYF | TGCAGCGTTGAAGAAGCGGGAGGGATCAGGAACGAGCAGTACTTC
. | TRBJ1-2 | . | TRBV30 | CAWSPIGQRGYTF | TGTGCCTGGAGTCCCATCGGACAGCGTGGCTACACCTTC
TRBD1 | TRBJ1-5 | once | TRBV7-9 | CASSSTGVSNQPQHF | TGTGCCAGCAGCTCCACAGGGGTGAGCAATCAGCCCCAGCATTTT
. | TRBJ2-7 | . | TRBV7-2 | CASSLQGYEQYF | TGTGCCAGCAGCTTGCAGGGTTACGAGCAGTACTTC
TRBD2 | TRBJ2-3 | few | TRBV4-1 | CASSQATSGYTDTQYF | TGCGCCAGCAGCCAAGCGACTAGCGGATACACAGATACGCAGTATTTT
. | TRBJ2-1 | . | TRBV28 | CASTQGGSSYNEQFF | TGTGCCAGCACCCAGGGGGGGAGCTCCTACAATGAGCAGTTCTTC
. | TRBJ1-2 | . | TRBV10-2 | CASSAGRTGRGYTF | TGCGCCAGCAGTGCCGGACGGACGGGGCGGGGCTACACCTTC
TRBD1 | TRBJ1-6 | . | TRBV6-1 | CASSRDRPYNSPLHF | TGTGCCAGCAGTCGGGACAGGCCCTATAATTCACCCCTCCACTTT
. | TRBJ1-1 | . | TRBV4-1 | CASSQYIQEKNTEAFF | TGCGCCAGCAGCCAGTATATACAGGAGAAGAACACTGAAGCTTTCTTT
. | TRBJ2-1 | . | TRBV13 | CASSLTTKDSNEQFF | TGTGCCAGCAGCTTAACGACTAAAGATTCCAATGAGCAGTTCTTC
TRBD1 | TRBJ1-2 | . | TRBV5-1 | CASSTTGRNGYTF | TGCGCCAGCAGTACGACAGGGCGGAATGGCTACACCTTC
TRBD1 | TRBJ1-5 | . | TRBV4-3 | CASSQGQGAGQPQHF | TGCGCCAGCAGCCAGGGACAGGGGGCGGGTCAGCCCCAGCATTTT
. | TRBJ2-1 | . | TRBV6-5 | CASSYLGVNEQFF | TGTGCCAGCAGTTACCTGGGGGTCAATGAGCAGTTCTTC
. | TRBJ1-1 | . | TRBV19 | CASSRRGQNTEAFF | TGTGCCAGTAGCCGTCGAGGTCAGAACACTGAAGCTTTCTTT
. | TRBJ1-1 | . | TRBV7-8 | CASSLNRGANTEAFF | TGTGCCAGCAGCTTAAATCGGGGCGCGAACACTGAAGCTTTCTTT
. | TRBJ2-6 | . | TRBV19 | CASSTPYSGANVLTF | TGTGCCAGTAGCACCCCGTACTCTGGGGCCAACGTCCTGACTTTC
. | TRBJ1-3 | . | TRBV6-5 | CASSGISSSGNTIYF | TGTGCCAGCAGCGGAATATCTAGCTCTGGAAACACCATATATTTT
. | TRBJ2-5 | once | TRBV6-5 | CASSLRGAQETQYF | TGTGCCAGCAGTCTAAGGGGTGCCCAAGAGACCCAGTACTTC
. | TRBJ1-1 | . | TRBV5-1 | CASSFDGEMNTEAFF | TGCGCCAGCAGCTTCGACGGAGAAATGAACACTGAAGCTTTCTTT
. | TRBJ2-4 | . | TRBV2 | CASRQGLDIQYF | TGTGCCAGCCGTCAGGGGCTTGACATTCAGTACTTC
. | TRBJ2-6 | . | TRBV7-3 | CASSLNSGANVLTF | TGTGCCAGCAGCTTAAACTCTGGGGCCAACGTCCTGACTTTC
. | TRBJ1-1 | . | TRBV4-2 | CASSQTENTEAFF | TGTGCCAGCAGCCAAACGGAGAACACTGAAGCTTTCTTT
TRBD1 | TRBJ2-2 | . | TRBV2 | CASSLNRGWAGELFF | TGTGCCAGCAGTCTAAACAGGGGGTGGGCCGGGGAGCTGTTTTTT
TRBD2 | TRBJ2-3 | . | TRBV10-3 | CAISDYLSTSGTMTDTQYF | TGTGCCATCAGTGACTACTTATCGACTAGCGGGACCATGACCGATACGCAGTATTTT
TRBD2 | TRBJ2-3 | . | TRBV5-6 | CASSSLAGVVTDTQYF | TGTGCCAGCAGCTCCTTAGCGGGAGTGGTGACAGATACGCAGTATTTT
. | TRBJ1-2 | . | TRBV15 | CATSRQRAGQYGYTF | TGTGCCACCAGCAGGCAGAGGGCGGGCCAGTATGGCTACACCTTC
. | TRBJ1-2 | . | TRBV10-2 | CASSLSGGGYGYTF | TGCGCCAGCAGTTTGAGTGGGGGAGGCTATGGCTACACCTTC